This TCR beta chain was captured by sequencing in a study of T-cell memory formation after mild COVID-19. The germline V and J ends were trimmed by 1 base and 2 bases, with 9 bases remaining between them. This CDR3 contains 14 residues. CDR1 LGHDT and CDR2 YNNKEL come from the germline V gene (reference sequence). This clonotype was observed a handful of times. Using constant-segment primers, 5'RACE produced TCR alpha and TCR beta cDNA libraries carrying sample barcodes and UMIs. TCRdb reprocessed the 5' RACE reads via MiXCR and lists one record per CDR3 protein. The sample comprises 150,000 to 200,000 distinct CDR3 sequences, around 10% of which are singletons, and 3.5% to 4% rests with the top ten.

The receptor comes from a man aged 18 to 30 who had mild COVID-19 (a few samples of this study predate the infection). Cell type and time point are not known. The chain links TRBV3-1 to TRBJ2-7, with D perhaps TRBD1 or TRBD2 (5 bases each). Sequencing was carried out using PBMCs or a T cell subset sorted from them (not recorded which). The CDR3 DNA follows: TGTGCCAGCAGCCAAGGGGGGAACCCCTACGAGCAGTACTTC. This codes for CASSQGGNPYEQYF.